This is a list of T cell receptor beta chains from one sample in a study of blood T cells in healthy people across ages. TCRdb used MiXCR to reprocess the 5' RACE reads, holding one entry per CDR3 protein. In the table there are approximately 600,000 distinct CDR3 sequences, about 54% of which are singletons. Specimen: blood. These receptors all come from a man in his sixties in good health. Each CDR3 is given with its conserved first and last residue. A D gene is named only where the DNA matches it firmly. Some rows have no size entry. The others give once, few or many, or a class for an expanded clone.

CDR3 | DNA | size | V | D | J
CASSQGVSQPQHF | TGTGCCAGCAGCCAAGGGGTGAGTCAGCCCCAGCATTTT | NA | TRBV3-1 | NA | TRBJ1-5
CASSQGTGADDIQYF | TGTGCCAGCAGCCAAGGGACAGGGGCCGATGACATTCAGTACTTC | few | TRBV7-6 | TRBD1 | TRBJ2-4
CASSFATENSPLHF | TGCGCCAGCAGCTTTGCGACGGAAAATTCACCCCTCCACTTT | NA | TRBV5-1 | NA | TRBJ1-6
CAIRSGEETQYF | TGTGCCATCAGGAGCGGGGAAGAGACCCAGTACTTC | few | TRBV10-3 | TRBD2 | TRBJ2-5
CASSLGSGGTEETQYF | TGCGCCAGCAGCTTGGGTAGCGGGGGAACAGAAGAGACCCAGTACTTC | few | TRBV5-1 | TRBD2 | TRBJ2-5
CASSLADGLNIQYF | TGCGCCAGCAGCTTGGCCGACGGTTTGAACATTCAGTACTTC | NA | TRBV5-1 | NA | TRBJ2-4
CASTTRGAGEQFF | TGTGCCAGCACCACGCGGGGGGCGGGAGAGCAGTTCTTC | NA | TRBV6-2/TRBV6-3 | TRBD2 | TRBJ2-1
CASSQEVGGGYQETQYF | TGCGCCAGCAGCCAAGAGGTCGGCGGGGGTTACCAAGAGACCCAGTACTTC | NA | TRBV4-1 | TRBD2 | TRBJ2-5
CASSGESLAIDTQYF | TGCGCCAGCAGCGGAGAGAGCCTAGCAATAGATACGCAGTATTTT | NA | TRBV5-1 | NA | TRBJ2-3
CASRYRGLTYEQYF | TGTGCCAGCAGGTACAGGGGCCTGACCTACGAGCAGTACTTC | few | TRBV7-2 | TRBD1 | TRBJ2-7
CASRASVSPRYNEQFF | TGTGCCAGCCGAGCTTCTGTCAGCCCCCGCTACAATGAGCAGTTCTTC | NA | TRBV7-9 | NA | TRBJ2-1
CATGDLRTDTQYF | TGTGCCACAGGGGACCTCCGCACAGATACGCAGTATTTT | NA | TRBV24-1 | NA | TRBJ2-3
CASSPRRWEGPNTGELFF | TGTGCCAGCAGCCCTCGACGGTGGGAAGGCCCGAACACCGGGGAGCTGTTTTTT | NA | TRBV6-2/TRBV6-3 | NA | TRBJ2-2
CASSWEADTQYF | TGTGCCAGCAGCTGGGAGGCAGATACGCAGTATTTT | few | TRBV7-9 | NA | TRBJ2-3
CASSLSQGGTEAFF | TGCGCCAGCAGCTTGTCGCAGGGAGGCACTGAAGCTTTCTTT | NA | TRBV5-1 | NA | TRBJ1-1
CASRDWATDTQYF | TGTGCCAGCCGGGACTGGGCCACAGATACGCAGTATTTT | NA | TRBV2 | NA | TRBJ2-3
CASSLGLGTGPYNEQFF | TGCGCCAGCAGCTTGGGTCTCGGGACAGGGCCCTACAATGAGCAGTTCTTC | NA | TRBV5-1 | TRBD1 | TRBJ2-1
CASSEYGGEGALNGYTF | TGTGCCAGCAGTGAATATGGTGGGGAGGGGGCCCTTAATGGCTACACCTTC | NA | TRBV25-1 | TRBD1 | TRBJ1-2
CASSQASGDGGYTF | TGTGCCAGCAGCCAGGCGTCTGGGGATGGTGGCTACACCTTC | once | TRBV12-3/TRBV12-4 | NA | TRBJ1-2
CASSPQHLSGGLNEQFF | TGTGCCAGCAGTCCTCAACACCTTAGCGGGGGACTTAATGAGCAGTTCTTC | NA | TRBV6-4 | TRBD2 | TRBJ2-1
CASSLRLADSYNEQFF | TGTGCCAGCAGCTTACGACTAGCGGACTCCTACAATGAGCAGTTCTTC | few | TRBV7-7 | TRBD2 | TRBJ2-1
CASSHGGTGAKETQYF | TGTGCCAGCAGCCATGGCGGGACAGGGGCTAAAGAGACCCAGTACTTC | NA | TRBV4-2 | TRBD1 | TRBJ2-5
CASSPRGVNNEQFF | TGTGCCAGCAGCCCCCGCGGCGTTAACAATGAGCAGTTCTTC | NA | TRBV9 | NA | TRBJ2-1
CASSEVSIRGEQYF | TGTGCCAGCAGTGAAGTTTCTATTCGAGGGGAGCAGTACTTC | NA | TRBV6-1 | NA | TRBJ2-7
CSASRLAGAIEQYF | TGCAGTGCTAGCAGACTAGCGGGGGCTATTGAGCAGTACTTC | NA | TRBV20-1 | TRBD2 | TRBJ2-5
CASSLGLRQQETQYF | TGTGCCAGCAGTTTAGGGCTAAGGCAGCAAGAGACCCAGTACTTC | NA | TRBV28 | NA | TRBJ2-5
CASSSPWGIAGGQETQYF | TGTGCCAGCAGCTCCCCGTGGGGAATAGCGGGGGGGCAAGAGACCCAGTACTTC | NA | TRBV11-2 | TRBD2 | TRBJ2-5
CASSPSGGRGETQYF | TGTGCCAGCAGCCCTAGCGGGGGAAGAGGGGAGACCCAGTACTTC | NA | TRBV7-9 | TRBD2 | TRBJ2-5